What follows describes a single T cell receptor (beta chain). This CDR3 comprises 14 residues. Per germline, CDR1 SNHLY and CDR2 FYNNEI. Trimming removed 8 bases at V and 0 bases at J, with 13 bases between. These data are taken from a study of CD8 T cells in Susac syndrome. Random-hexamer reverse transcription was applied to about 0.5 to 1 ug RNA. TCRdb recomputed calls from the immunoSEQ multiplex PCR reads with MiXCR, one row per CDR3 protein. The top ten clones hold approximately 0.072% of a sample with approximately 230,000 distinct CDR3 sequences, about 94% of them seen once. This sequence originates from a human donor with multiple sclerosis. The V and J genes are TRBV2 and TRBJ2-5, with D perhaps matching TRBD1 (6 bases). Sequenced material: CD4+ T cells from PBMCs. The CDR3 DNA reads as TGTGCCAGCGCGGACAGTACCTACCAAGAGACCCAGTACTTC. Its protein product is CASADSTYQETQYF.